The 2 T cell receptor beta chains below all came from one sample that was sequenced in a study of response to subunit inactivated influenza vaccine. TCRdb re-derived calls from the RT-PCR reads in MiXCR, one entry per CDR3 protein. This table holds about 800,000 distinct CDR3 sequences, around 20% found once. Sample: PBMCs from blood, taken 5 days after vaccination. These receptors all stem from a man aged 45-65 years who received an inactivated influenza vaccine.

This clonotype was seen a few times. This chain links TRBV5-1 with TRBJ2-7, with 7 bases identical to TRBD2. CDR3 length: 15 residues. Germline V gene sequence: CDR1 SGHRS, CDR2 YFSETQ. V lost 0 bases, J lost 3 bases, and 6 bases stayed unmatched. CDR3 DNA sequence: TGCGCCAGCAGCTTGGAGGCTAGCGGTTTCTACGAGCAGTACTTC. Translating it yields CASSLEASGFYEQYF. Looking up the rest from reference TRBV5-1 and TRBJ2-7 gives the full variable domain: KAGVTQTPRYLIKTRGQQVTLSCSPISGHRSVSWYQQTPGQGLQFLFEYFSETQRNKGNFPGRFSGRQFSNSRSEMNVSTLELGDSALYLCASSLEASGFYEQYFGPGTRLTVT.

This clonotype came up a few times. The chain employs TRBV21-1 and TRBJ2-7; TRBD1 reflects the table's D call only, with no check against the DNA. TRBV21-1 is a recognized pseudogene. CDR3 length: 16 residues. As DNA, the CDR3 is TGTGCCAGCAGCAATCCTAGGACAGGGCGAACCTACGAGCAGTACTTC. Translation gives CASSNPRTGRTYEQYF.